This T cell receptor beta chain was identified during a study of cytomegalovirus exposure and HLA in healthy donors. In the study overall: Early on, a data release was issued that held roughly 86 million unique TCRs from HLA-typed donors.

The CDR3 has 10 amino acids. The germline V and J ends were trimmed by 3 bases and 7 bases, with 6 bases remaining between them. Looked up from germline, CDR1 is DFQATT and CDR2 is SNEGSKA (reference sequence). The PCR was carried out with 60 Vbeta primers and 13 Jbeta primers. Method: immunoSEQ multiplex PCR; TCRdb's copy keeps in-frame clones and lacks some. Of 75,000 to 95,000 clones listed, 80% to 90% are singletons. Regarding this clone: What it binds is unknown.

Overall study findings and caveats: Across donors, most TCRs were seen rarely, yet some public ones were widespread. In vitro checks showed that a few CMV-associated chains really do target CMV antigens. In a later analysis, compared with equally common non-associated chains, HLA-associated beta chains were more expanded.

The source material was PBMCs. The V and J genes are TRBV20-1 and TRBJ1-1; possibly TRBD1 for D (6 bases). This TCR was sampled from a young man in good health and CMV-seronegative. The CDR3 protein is CSARDSEAFF. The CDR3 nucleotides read TGCAGTGCTAGGGACAGTGAAGCTTTCTTT.